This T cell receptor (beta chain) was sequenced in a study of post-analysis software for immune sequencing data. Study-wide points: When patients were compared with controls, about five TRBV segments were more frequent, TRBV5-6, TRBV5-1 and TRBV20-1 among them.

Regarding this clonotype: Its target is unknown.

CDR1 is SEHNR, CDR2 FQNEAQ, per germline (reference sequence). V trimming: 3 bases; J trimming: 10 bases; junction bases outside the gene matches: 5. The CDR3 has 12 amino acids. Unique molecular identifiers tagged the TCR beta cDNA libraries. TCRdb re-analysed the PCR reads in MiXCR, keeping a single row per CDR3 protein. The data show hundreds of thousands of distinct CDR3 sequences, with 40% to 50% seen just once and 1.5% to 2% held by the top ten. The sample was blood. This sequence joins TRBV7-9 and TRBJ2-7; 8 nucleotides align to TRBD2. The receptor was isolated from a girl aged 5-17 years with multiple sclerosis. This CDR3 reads CASSLRGEVQYF. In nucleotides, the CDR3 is TGTGCCAGCAGCTTGCGGGGGGAAGTTCAGTACTTC.